Listed here is a single T cell receptor beta chain. The repertoire was sequenced with immunoSEQ multiplex PCR; TCRdb's copy has only in-frame clones and lacks some. The sample has around 19,000 clones, approximately 80% seen once. The sample belongs to a study of somatic mutations in cytotoxic T cells in rheumatoid arthritis. What was sequenced was CD8+ T cells sorted from blood. This TCR derives from an adult with rheumatoid arthritis.

The CDR3 DNA follows: TGTGCCTGGAGCGACGCAGTAGCGGGAGGGCCTGGCACAGATACGCAGTATTTT. Its protein is CAWSDAVAGGPGTDTQYF. The gene calls are TRBV30 and TRBJ2-3; 11 bases agree with TRBD2. J was trimmed by 1 base and V by 3 bases; bases with no gene match: 12. The CDR3 consists of 18 residues. The germline V gene has CDR1 GTSNPN and CDR2 SVGIG (reference sequence). The complete variable domain, with remaining parts taken from reference TRBV30 and TRBJ2-3, reads SQTIHQWPATLVQPVGSPLSLECTVEGTSNPNLYWYRQAAGRGLQLLFYSVGIGQISSEVPQNLSASRPQDRQFILSSKKLLLSDSGFYLCAWSDAVAGGPGTDTQYFGPGTRLTVL.